These 30 T cell receptor beta chains originate from one sample sequenced in a study of T-cell memory formation after mild COVID-19. TCRdb fed the 5' RACE reads into MiXCR, producing one record per CDR3 protein. The table shows 100,000 to 130,000 distinct CDR3 sequences, with 18% occurring only once. Material for sequencing was PBMCs or a T cell subset sorted from them (not recorded which). These receptors were obtained from a man between 18 and 35 years old who had mild COVID-19 (a few samples of this study predate the infection). Cell type and time point are not known.

This clonotype was detected a few times. The chain is built from TRBV6-2 or TRBV6-3 and TRBJ2-1; the match to TRBD1 covers 9 bases. Losses at the gene ends were 5 bases for V and 3 bases for J; bases not matched to a gene: 11. The CDR3 loop spans 17 amino acids. CDR1 is MNHEY, CDR2 SVGEGT, per germline. The DNA for the CDR3 is TGTGCCAGCAGTATACTCCCAACAGGGGGCCTCTACAATGAGCAGTTCTTC. Amino acid sequence: CASSILPTGGLYNEQFF.

This clonotype was seen once. This rearrangement joins TRBV5-1 to TRBJ2-1; 8 bases agree with TRBD1. The CDR3 consists of 16 residues. V shed 4 bases and J 8 bases; nucleotides not matched to a gene: 14. Germline lookup yields CDR1 SGHRS and CDR2 YFSETQ. The CDR3 DNA reads as TGCGCCAGCAGCGTGCCAACAGGGGGGATCGGGTATGAGCAGTTCTTC. Its protein is CASSVPTGGIGYEQFF.

The chain uses TRBV10-3 and TRBJ2-7, with TRBD1 as a possible D gene (6 bases). Deletions cut 6 bases from V and 3 bases from J, with 15 bases between. Germline CDR1 ENHRY, CDR2 SYGVKD. There are 14 residues in the CDR3. The CDR3 sequence is CAIRGIRGNYEQYF. CDR3 nucleotide sequence: TGTGCCATCAGGGGTATTAGGGGGAACTACGAGCAGTACTTC.

The chain uses TRBV5-1 and TRBJ2-7, with TRBD2 as a possible D gene (5 bases). The CDR3 spans 13 residues. The V gene lost 1 base and the J gene lost 5 bases, with 10 bases spanning the gap. Germline CDR1 SGHRS, CDR2 YFSETQ. CDR3 protein: CASSLRGYDEQYF. CDR3 DNA sequence: TGCGCCAGCAGCTTGCGGGGTTACGACGAGCAGTACTTC.

This chain links TRBV6-2 or TRBV6-3 with TRBJ2-4; 7 bases agree with TRBD2. From germline, CDR1 is MNHEY and CDR2 SVGEGT. V shed 9 bases, J shed 9 bases, and the junction held 14 bases outside the gene matches. This CDR3 has 14 amino acids. The CDR3 DNA sequence: TGTGCCAGTGTAGCGGGTCCCTTCCAGGTCATTCAGTACTTC. Its translation is CASVAGPFQVIQYF.

This clonotype is a singleton in its sample. This sequence joins TRBV6-2 or TRBV6-3 and TRBJ2-7; D is tentatively TRBD1 or TRBD2 (5 bases each). The V end lost 7 bases, the J end lost 4 bases, and 17 bases lay between the germline ends. Germline V gives CDR1 MNHEY, CDR2 SVGEGT. The CDR3 consists of 14 residues. CDR3 amino acids: CASTPPGQEYEQYV. Written as DNA, the CDR3 is TGTGCCAGCACTCCCCCGGGGCAGGAGTACGAGCAGTACGTC.

This chain joins TRBV7-8 and TRBJ1-2, with 12 positions matching TRBD1. CDR3 length: 15 residues. Trimming at V came to 5 bases and at J to 8 bases, leaving 9 bases not matched to a gene. Germline V CDR1 and CDR2: SGHVS, FQNEAQ. This CDR3 is CASSPGTGGVQGYTF. CDR3 DNA sequence: TGTGCCAGCAGCCCCGGGACAGGGGGCGTCCAAGGCTACACCTTC.

J is TRBJ1-6 and V is TRBV5-1; 7 bases fit TRBD1. The V and J ends lost 0 bases and 13 bases, in that order; junction bases with no gene match: 10. Per the germline V gene, CDR1 is SGHRS and CDR2 is YFSETQ. The CDR3 totals 15 residues. The CDR3 region is CASSLVETGISPLHF. The CDR3 coding sequence is TGCGCCAGCAGCTTGGTGGAGACAGGGATTTCCCCCCTCCACTTT.

This clonotype turned up a few times. The V call is TRBV7-8, the J call TRBJ2-3; D is undetermined. V lost 0 bases, J lost 4 bases, and 8 bases lay in between. The germline CDR1 and CDR2 sequences are SGHVS and FQNEAQ. The length of the CDR3 is 14 residues. CDR3 sequence reads: CASSLAALPDTQYF. In nucleotides, the CDR3 is TGTGCCAGCAGCTTAGCCGCTCTCCCAGATACGCAGTATTTT.

The chain has TRBV12-3 or TRBV12-4 and TRBJ2-7; perhaps D is TRBD1 or TRBD2 (5 bases each). The CDR3 is 14 residues long. V was shortened by 7 bases and J by 7 bases, with 20 bases between the two germline ends. In DNA form, the CDR3 reads TGTGCCAGCATATCCGGGACCCCCTTGAGGGAGCAGTACTTC. The encoded protein is CASISGTPLREQYF.

This clonotype was detected only a few times. The chain combines TRBV18 with TRBJ2-1; TRBD2 might be the D (5 bases). Germline CDR1 KGHSH, CDR2 LQKENI. The CDR3 length is 13 residues. V dropped 6 bases and J dropped 15 bases, with 21 bases sitting between them. CDR3 coding DNA: TGTGCCAGCTCGCCTGATCGGGATGGCCGGACGTTCTTC. Translating it yields CASSPDRDGRTFF.

This clonotype was observed a few times. CDR3 sequence reads: CASSPRGLWETQYF. CDR3 DNA: TGTGCCAGCAGTCCCCGGGGGTTGTGGGAGACCCAGTACTTC. The chain has TRBV14 and TRBJ2-5; maybe TRBD2 (6 bases). The CDR3 length is 14 residues. Germline V gives CDR1 SGHDN, CDR2 FVKESK. Trimming left V 6 bases short and J 5 bases short, with 16 bases between.

The V and J genes are TRBV10-1 and TRBJ2-5; no reliable D call. CDR3 length: 14 amino acids. Germline V CDR1 and CDR2: WNHNN, SYGVQD (reference sequence). V was cut by 5 bases and J by 4 bases, with 14 bases left in between. The CDR3 DNA is TGCGCCAGCAGTCCAGAATCTCCGGCAGAGACCCAGTACTTC. Translated: CASSPESPAETQYF.

V and J are TRBV20-1 and TRBJ2-5, with 7 positions matching TRBD1. Trimming removed 1 base from V and 5 bases from J; junction bases left unmatched: 1. Germline V lookup: CDR1 DFQATT, CDR2 SNEGSKA (reference sequence). This CDR3 has 12 amino acids. CDR3 bases: TGCAGTGCTAGAGTGGGACAGGAGACCCAGTACTTC. It yields the protein CSARVGQETQYF.

This clonotype was detected only a few times. The rearrangement joins TRBV11-3 to TRBJ2-2; tentatively, D is TRBD2 (6 bases). Per the germline V gene, CDR1 is SGHNT and CDR2 is YENEEA. The germline V and J ends were trimmed by 2 bases and 7 bases, with 20 bases remaining between them. There are 17 residues in the CDR3. The CDR3 bases are TGTGCCAGCAGCTTACGTTCCGGGCGGGATGTCCACGGGGAGCTGTTTTTT. Translation gives CASSLRSGRDVHGELFF.

There are many counts of this clonotype. A junction end diverges from the germline sequence, so it may reflect a read error. The V and J genes are TRBV5-1 and TRBJ2-5, with 7 bases fitting TRBD1. The CDR3 consists of 14 residues. Germline lookup yields CDR1 SGHRS and CDR2 YFSETQ. The CDR3 sequence is CASSLGDSQETQYF. DNA for the CDR3: TGTGCCAGCAGTTTAGGGGACAGCCAAGAGACCCAGTACTTC.

The V call is TRBV20-1, the J call TRBJ1-2, with D perhaps TRBD1 (6 bases). The CDR3 length is 13 residues. V was pared by 5 bases and J by 8 bases, with 18 bases between. Germline V gives CDR1 DFQATT, CDR2 SNEGSKA (reference sequence). CDR3 sequence reads: CSAPRGAAGGYTF. CDR3 nucleotides: TGCAGTGCTCCCCGGGGGGCCGCGGGGGGCTACACCTTC.

This clonotype has ten or more counts. The chain links TRBV10-3 to TRBJ2-3; tentatively, D is TRBD2 (5 bases). There are 14 residues in the CDR3. Germline CDR1 is ENHRY and CDR2 is SYGVKD. Trimming removed 8 bases from V and 2 bases from J, with 14 bases in between. CDR3 nucleotide sequence: TGTGCCATCGGGAGTCGGGCTATCACAGATACGCAGTATTTT. Translating it yields CAIGSRAITDTQYF.

In its sample, this clonotype was seen a few times. The chain carries TRBV20-1 and TRBJ1-1; a weak D match, TRBD1 (6 bases). Germline V gene data show CDR1 as DFQATT and CDR2 as SNEGSKA (reference sequence). The CDR3 loop spans 15 amino acids. V lost 2 bases to trimming and J lost 1 base, with 14 bases between them. The DNA for the CDR3 is TGCAGTGCTAGAACAAACGGACAGTCGAACACTGAAGCTTTCTTT. Translating gives CSARTNGQSNTEAFF.

This clonotype was seen many times. CDR3 in DNA: TGTGCCAGCAGCGAACACCACTCTGGGGCCAACGTCCTGACTTTC. Translated: CASSEHHSGANVLTF. The chain is built from TRBV9 and TRBJ2-6, with D hard to call. Trimming shortened V by 3 bases and J by 0 bases, and 7 bases separated the two germline ends. Germline CDR1 SGDLS, CDR2 YYNGEE. The CDR3 spans 15 residues.

This clonotype showed up just a few times. The gene calls are TRBV24-1 and TRBJ1-1; a possible D gene is TRBD1 (5 bases). This CDR3 is built from 16 residues. V was shortened by 2 bases and J by 0 bases, with 12 bases between the two germline ends. Looked up from germline, CDR1 is KGHDR and CDR2 is SFDVKD. The CDR3 DNA sequence: TGTGCCACCAGTGATTCCCACGGGACCATGAACACTGAAGCTTTCTTT. This encodes CATSDSHGTMNTEAFF.

Only a few counts were recorded for this clonotype. The J gene is TRBJ2-1, the V gene TRBV3-1; 7 bases match TRBD2. V lost 4 bases and J lost 2; bases outside the gene matches: 2. The CDR3 extends over 14 amino acids. Per germline, CDR1 LGHDT and CDR2 YNNKEL (reference sequence). For the CDR3, the DNA is TGTGCCAGCAGCCTCGCGGGGGCCTACAATGAGCAGTTCTTC. Amino acids: CASSLAGAYNEQFF.

The J gene is TRBJ2-6, the V gene TRBV4-1; 9 nucleotides line up with TRBD1. Germline lookup yields CDR1 MGHRA and CDR2 YSYEKL. The trim removed 6 bases at V and 4 bases at J, leaving 13 bases unmatched. The CDR3 is made up of 18 amino acids. CDR3 sequence: CASRIPGQGSKGANVLTF. In nucleotides, the CDR3 is TGCGCCAGCAGAATCCCGGGACAGGGATCGAAAGGGGCCAACGTCCTGACTTTC.

The CDR3 DNA reads TGCAGCGTTGACCCCGCGGGTGTATCGGGGGATACGCAGTATTTT. This codes for CSVDPAGVSGDTQYF. The V gene is TRBV29-1, the J gene TRBJ2-3, with D possibly TRBD2 on 5 matching bases. CDR1 and CDR2 from the germline V gene are SQVTM and ANQGSEA. The length of the CDR3 is 15 residues. V gave up 3 bases and J gave up 6 bases, with 19 bases separating them.

CDR3 sequence reads: CASSQVGAGNNEQFF. The CDR3 DNA reads as TGCGCCAGCAGCCAAGTCGGTGCGGGGAACAATGAGCAGTTCTTC. The rearrangement joins TRBV4-1 to TRBJ2-1; tentatively, D is TRBD2 (6 bases). The germline gives CDR1 MGHRA, CDR2 YSYEKL. This CDR3 contains 15 residues. V lost 1 base and J 5 bases, leaving 12 bases between the germline ends.

At least ten counts were recorded for this clonotype. This chain connects TRBV12-3 or TRBV12-4 to TRBJ1-2; possibly TRBD1 for D (5 bases). Trimming stripped 4 bases from V and 5 bases from J, with 11 bases between. The CDR3 is made up of 13 amino acids. The CDR3 reads CASSSAGGYGYTF. CDR3 nucleotides: TGTGCCAGCAGTTCCGCCGGGGGATATGGCTACACCTTC.

This clonotype was seen a handful of times. The CDR3 sequence: CASSLDLNIVEHGTQYF. The CDR3 DNA reads as TGTGCCAGCAGCTTAGACCTAAATATAGTGGAACACGGGACCCAGTACTTC. The rearrangement links TRBV7-2 to TRBJ2-5, with unresolved D. In germline, CDR1 is SGHTA, CDR2 FQGNSA. The V end lost 1 base, the J end lost 7 bases, and 22 bases lay between the germline ends. The CDR3 consists of 17 residues.

This clonotype was counted at least ten times. The gene calls are TRBV7-8 and TRBJ2-1; D may be TRBD2 (6 bases). Germline V gene lookup returns CDR1 SGHVS and CDR2 FQNEAQ. V lost 1 base and J 0 bases, leaving 7 bases between the germline ends. The CDR3 is 15 amino acids. This chain's CDR3 is CASSLVGSSYNEQFF. CDR3 nucleotide sequence: TGTGCCAGCAGCTTAGTCGGGAGCTCCTACAATGAGCAGTTCTTC. The full variable domain, in which reference TRBV7-8 and TRBJ2-1 provide the parts outside the CDR3, is GAGVSQSPRYKVAKRGQDVALRCDPISGHVSLFWYQQALGQGPEFLTYFQNEAQLDKSGLPSDRFFAERPEGSVSTLKIQRTQQEDSAVYLCASSLVGSSYNEQFFGPGTRLTVL.

The chain employs TRBV5-1 and TRBJ1-4; TRBD1 is a possible D gene (6 bases). The germline gives CDR1 SGHRS, CDR2 YFSETQ. This CDR3 comprises 18 residues. V lost 0 bases and J 0 bases, leaving 15 bases between the germline ends. The CDR3: CASSLARQAIATNEKLFF. The CDR3, as DNA: TGCGCCAGCAGCTTGGCCCGACAGGCAATTGCAACTAATGAAAAACTGTTTTTT. The full variable domain, its missing parts supplied by reference TRBV5-1 and TRBJ1-4, is KAGVTQTPRYLIKTRGQQVTLSCSPISGHRSVSWYQQTPGQGLQFLFEYFSETQRNKGNFPGRFSGRQFSNSRSEMNVSTLELGDSALYLCASSLARQAIATNEKLFFGSGTQLSVL.

This clonotype occurred a few times. The chain is built from TRBV30 and TRBJ2-1, with D perhaps matching TRBD1 (6 bases). V was cut by 5 bases and J by 4 bases, with 18 bases left in between. In germline, CDR1 is GTSNPN, CDR2 SVGIG (reference sequence). This CDR3 spans 15 amino acids. CDR3 protein: CAWEDTGKFYNEQFF. Written as DNA, the CDR3 is TGTGCCTGGGAGGATACAGGGAAGTTTTACAATGAGCAGTTCTTC.